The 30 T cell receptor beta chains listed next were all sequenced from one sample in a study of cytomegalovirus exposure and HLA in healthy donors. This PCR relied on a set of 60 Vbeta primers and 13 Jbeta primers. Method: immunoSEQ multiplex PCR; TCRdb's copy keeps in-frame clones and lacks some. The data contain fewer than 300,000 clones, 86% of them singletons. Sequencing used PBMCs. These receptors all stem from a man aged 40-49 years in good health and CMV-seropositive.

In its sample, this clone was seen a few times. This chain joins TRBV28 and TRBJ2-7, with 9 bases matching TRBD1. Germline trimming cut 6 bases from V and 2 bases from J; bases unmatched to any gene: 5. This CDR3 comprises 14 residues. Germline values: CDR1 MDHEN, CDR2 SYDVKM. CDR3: CASRRGQGTYEQYF. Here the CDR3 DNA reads TGTGCCAGCAGACGGGGACAGGGAACCTACGAGCAGTACTTC.

Here the CDR3 reads CASSPARVSNQPQHF. The CDR3 nucleotides read TGTGCCAGCAGTCCGGCCAGGGTCAGCAATCAGCCCCAGCATTTT. The gene calls are TRBV6-5 and TRBJ1-5, with a possible D match to TRBD1 (5 bases). This CDR3 has 15 amino acids. The V end was cut by 5 bases, the J end by 1 base, with 12 bases between. Germline loops: CDR1 MNHEY, CDR2 SVGAGI.

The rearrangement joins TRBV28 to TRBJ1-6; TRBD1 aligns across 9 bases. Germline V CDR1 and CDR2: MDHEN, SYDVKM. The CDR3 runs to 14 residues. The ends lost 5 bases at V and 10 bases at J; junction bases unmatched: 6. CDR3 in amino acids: CASSPGQGYSPLHF. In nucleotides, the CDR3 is TGTGCCAGCAGTCCGGGACAGGGCTACTCACCCCTCCACTTT.

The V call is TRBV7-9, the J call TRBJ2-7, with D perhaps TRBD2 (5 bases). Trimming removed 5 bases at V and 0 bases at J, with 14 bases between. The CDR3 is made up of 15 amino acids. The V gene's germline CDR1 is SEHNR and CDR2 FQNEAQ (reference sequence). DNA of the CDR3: TGTGCCAGCAGCCCCTCATTAGGGAGCTCCTACGAGCAGTACTTC. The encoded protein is CASSPSLGSSYEQYF.

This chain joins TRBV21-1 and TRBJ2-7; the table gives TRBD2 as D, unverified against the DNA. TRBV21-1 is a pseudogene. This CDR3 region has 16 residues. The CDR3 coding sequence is TGTGCCAGCAGCAAAGCCGGGGGGACCCTAAGCTACGAGCAGTACTTC. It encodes CASSKAGGTLSYEQYF.

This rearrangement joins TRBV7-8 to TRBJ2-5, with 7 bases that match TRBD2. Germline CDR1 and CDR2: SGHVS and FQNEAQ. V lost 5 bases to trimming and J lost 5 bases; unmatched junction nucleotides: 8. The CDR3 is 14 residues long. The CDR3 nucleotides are TGTGCCAGCAGCCGAGTGGGGGGGTCGGAGACCCAGTACTTC. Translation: CASSRVGGSETQYF.

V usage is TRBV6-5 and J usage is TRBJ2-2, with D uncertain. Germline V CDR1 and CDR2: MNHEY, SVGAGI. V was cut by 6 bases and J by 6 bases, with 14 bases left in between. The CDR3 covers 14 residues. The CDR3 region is CASRTPHAPGELFF. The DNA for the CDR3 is TGTGCCAGCAGAACCCCCCACGCGCCCGGGGAGCTGTTTTTT.

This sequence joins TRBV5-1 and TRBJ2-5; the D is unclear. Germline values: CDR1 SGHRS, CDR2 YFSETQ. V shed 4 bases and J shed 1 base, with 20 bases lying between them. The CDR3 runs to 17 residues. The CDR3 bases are TGCGCCAGCAGCGTGGCACCAGCGATCGGTTTCCAAGAGACCCAGTACTTC. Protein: CASSVAPAIGFQETQYF.

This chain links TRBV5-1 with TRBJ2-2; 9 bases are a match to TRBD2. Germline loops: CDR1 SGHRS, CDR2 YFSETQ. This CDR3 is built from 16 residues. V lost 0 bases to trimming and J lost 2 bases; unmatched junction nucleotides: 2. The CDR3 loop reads CASSLALAGNTGELFF. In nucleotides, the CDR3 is TGCGCCAGCAGCTTGGCACTAGCGGGCAACACCGGGGAGCTGTTTTTT.

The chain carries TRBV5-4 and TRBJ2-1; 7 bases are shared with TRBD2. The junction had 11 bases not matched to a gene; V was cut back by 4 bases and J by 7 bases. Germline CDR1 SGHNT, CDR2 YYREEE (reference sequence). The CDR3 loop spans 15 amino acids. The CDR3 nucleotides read TGTGCCAGCAGCGGTCTAGCGGATCTTGGGAATGAGCAGTTCTTC. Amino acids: CASSGLADLGNEQFF.

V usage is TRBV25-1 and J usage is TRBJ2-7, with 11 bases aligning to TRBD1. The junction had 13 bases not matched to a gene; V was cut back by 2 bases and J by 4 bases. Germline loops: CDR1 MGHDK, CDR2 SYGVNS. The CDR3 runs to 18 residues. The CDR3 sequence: CASSEPRARTGGGYEQYF. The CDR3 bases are TGTGCCAGCAGTGAACCCAGAGCCCGGACAGGGGGCGGGTACGAGCAGTACTTC.

CDR3 amino acids: CASSQDSVDILSGNTIYF. In DNA, the CDR3 is TGTGCCAGCAGCCAAGACTCTGTGGACATTCTCTCTGGAAACACCATATATTTT. This chain joins TRBV4-2 and TRBJ1-3; D perhaps matches TRBD1 (5 bases). From germline, CDR1 is LGHNA and CDR2 YNFKEQ. The V end was cut by 0 bases, the J end by 0 bases, with 15 bases between. The CDR3 covers 18 residues.

CDR3 DNA: TGTGCCAGCATGGGTGGGGGCCGGTTAGCTTTCTTT. The encoded protein is CASMGGGRLAFF. The V call is TRBV6-5, the J call TRBJ1-1, with a weak D call TRBD1 (6 bases). CDR1 is MNHEY, CDR2 SVGAGI, per germline. The CDR3 spans 12 residues. V dropped 7 bases and J dropped 10 bases, with 16 bases sitting between them.

CDR3 nucleotide sequence: TGCGCCAGCAGCCGCTCCGGGACTAGCTCCTACAATGAGCAGTTCTTC. Protein sequence: CASSRSGTSSYNEQFF. The chain employs TRBV4-3 and TRBJ2-1; 8 nucleotides agree with TRBD2. Germline values: CDR1 LGHNA, CDR2 YSLEER. The CDR3 contains 16 residues. The trim removed 4 bases at V and 0 bases at J, leaving 5 bases unmatched.

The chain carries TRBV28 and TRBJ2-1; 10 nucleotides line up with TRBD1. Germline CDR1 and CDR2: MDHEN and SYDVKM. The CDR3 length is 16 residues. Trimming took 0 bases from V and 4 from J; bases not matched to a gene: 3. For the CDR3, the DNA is TGTGCCAGCAGTTTATGGGGACAGGGGACTTACAATGAGCAGTTCTTC. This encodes CASSLWGQGTYNEQFF.

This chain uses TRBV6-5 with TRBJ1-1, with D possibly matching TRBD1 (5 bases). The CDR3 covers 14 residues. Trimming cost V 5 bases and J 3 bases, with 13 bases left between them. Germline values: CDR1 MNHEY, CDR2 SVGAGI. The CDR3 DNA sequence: TGTGCCAGCAGTCCCGACAGACGGTACACTGAAGCTTTCTTT. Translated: CASSPDRRYTEAFF.

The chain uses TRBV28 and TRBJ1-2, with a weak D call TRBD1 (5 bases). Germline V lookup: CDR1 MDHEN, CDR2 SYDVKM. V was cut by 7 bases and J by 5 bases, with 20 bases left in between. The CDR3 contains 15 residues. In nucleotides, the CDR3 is TGTGCCAGCACCCCTCAGGTTTGGGGGGGGTATGGCTACACCTTC. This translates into CASTPQVWGGYGYTF.

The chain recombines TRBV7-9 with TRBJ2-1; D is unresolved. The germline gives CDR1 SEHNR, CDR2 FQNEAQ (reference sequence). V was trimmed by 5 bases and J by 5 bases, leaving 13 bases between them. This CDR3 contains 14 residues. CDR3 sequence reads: CASSQIDTNNEQFF. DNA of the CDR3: TGTGCCAGCAGCCAGATTGACACAAACAATGAGCAGTTCTTC.

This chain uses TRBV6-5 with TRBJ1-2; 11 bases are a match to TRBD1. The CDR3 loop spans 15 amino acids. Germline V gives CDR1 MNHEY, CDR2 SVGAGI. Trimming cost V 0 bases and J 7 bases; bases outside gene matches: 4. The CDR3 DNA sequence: TGTGCCAGCAGTTACTCCGGACAGGGGGCGCCTGGCTACACCTTC. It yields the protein CASSYSGQGAPGYTF.

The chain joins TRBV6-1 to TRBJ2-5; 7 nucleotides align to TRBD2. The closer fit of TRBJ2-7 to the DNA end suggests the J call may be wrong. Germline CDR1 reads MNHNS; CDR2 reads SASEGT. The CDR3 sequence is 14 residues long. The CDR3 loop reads CAASPRGVAYEQYF. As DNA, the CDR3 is TGTGCCGCTTCCCCACGGGGGGTTGCCTACGAGCAGTACTTC.

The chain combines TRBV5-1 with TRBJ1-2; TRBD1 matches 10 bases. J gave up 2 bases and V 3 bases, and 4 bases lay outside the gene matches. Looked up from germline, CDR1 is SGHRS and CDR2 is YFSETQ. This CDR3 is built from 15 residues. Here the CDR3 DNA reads TGCGCCAGCAGCTCGGGACAGGGGTGGAACTATGGCTACACCTTC. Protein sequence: CASSSGQGWNYGYTF.

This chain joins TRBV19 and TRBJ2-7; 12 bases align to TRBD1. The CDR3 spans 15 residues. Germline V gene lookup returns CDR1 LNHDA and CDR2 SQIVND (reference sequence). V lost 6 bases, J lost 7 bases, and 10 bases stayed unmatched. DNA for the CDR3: TGTGCCAGTAGCTGGGACAGGGGGCGCCCGGGGGAGCAGTACTTC. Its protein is CASSWDRGRPGEQYF.

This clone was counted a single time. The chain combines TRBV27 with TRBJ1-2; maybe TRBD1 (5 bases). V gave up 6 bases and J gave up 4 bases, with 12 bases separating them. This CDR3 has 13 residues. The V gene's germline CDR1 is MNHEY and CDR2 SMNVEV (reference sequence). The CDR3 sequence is CASSSGTSYGYTF. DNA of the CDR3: TGTGCCAGCAGCTCCGGGACTTCCTATGGCTACACCTTC.

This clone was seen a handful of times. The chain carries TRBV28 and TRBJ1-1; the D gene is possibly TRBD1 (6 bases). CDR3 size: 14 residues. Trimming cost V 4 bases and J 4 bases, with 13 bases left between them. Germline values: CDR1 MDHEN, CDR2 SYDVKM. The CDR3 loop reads CASSYRATGTEAFF. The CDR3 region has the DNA TGTGCCAGCAGTTACAGGGCTACCGGCACTGAAGCTTTCTTT. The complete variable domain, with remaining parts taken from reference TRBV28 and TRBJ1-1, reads DVKVTQSSRYLVKRTGEKVFLECVQDMDHENMFWYRQDPGLGLRLIYFSYDVKMKEKGDIPEGYSVSREKKERFSLILESASTNQTSMYLCASSYRATGTEAFFGQGTRLTVV.

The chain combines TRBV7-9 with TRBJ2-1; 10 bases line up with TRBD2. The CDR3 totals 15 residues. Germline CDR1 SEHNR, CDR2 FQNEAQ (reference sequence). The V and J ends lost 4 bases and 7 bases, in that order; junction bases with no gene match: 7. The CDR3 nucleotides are TGTGCCAGCAGCTCCCCGGGACTAGCGTTGAATGAGCAGTTCTTC. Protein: CASSSPGLALNEQFF.

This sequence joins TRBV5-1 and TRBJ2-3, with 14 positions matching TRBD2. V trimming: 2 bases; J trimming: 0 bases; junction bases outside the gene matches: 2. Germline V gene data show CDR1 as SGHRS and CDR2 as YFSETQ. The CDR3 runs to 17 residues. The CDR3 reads CASSFGLAGGSTDTQYF. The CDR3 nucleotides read TGCGCCAGCAGCTTCGGACTAGCGGGAGGAAGCACAGATACGCAGTATTTT.

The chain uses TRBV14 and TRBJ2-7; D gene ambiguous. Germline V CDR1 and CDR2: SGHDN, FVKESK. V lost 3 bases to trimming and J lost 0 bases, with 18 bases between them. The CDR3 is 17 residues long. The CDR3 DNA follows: TGTGCCAGCAGCCATCCGGCGGCAGTTTATAGCTCCTACGAGCAGTACTTC. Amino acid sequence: CASSHPAAVYSSYEQYF.

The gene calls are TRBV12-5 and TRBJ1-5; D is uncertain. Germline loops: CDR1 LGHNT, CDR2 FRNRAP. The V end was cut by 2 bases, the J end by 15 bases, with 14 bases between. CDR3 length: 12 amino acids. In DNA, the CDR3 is TGTGCTAGTGGTTTGTTCGGAGGCCGGCTGCATTTT. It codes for CASGLFGGRLHF.

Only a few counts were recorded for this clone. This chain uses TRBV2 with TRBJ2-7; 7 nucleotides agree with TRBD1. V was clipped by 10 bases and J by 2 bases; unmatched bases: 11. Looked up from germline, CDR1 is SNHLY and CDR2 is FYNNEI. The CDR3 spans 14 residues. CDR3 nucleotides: TGTGCCAACGCCCCGGGACAGTCACCCTACGAGCAGTACTTC. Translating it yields CANAPGQSPYEQYF. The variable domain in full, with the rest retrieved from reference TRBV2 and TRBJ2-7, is EPEVTQTPSHQVTQMGQEVILRCVPISNHLYFYWYRQILGQKVEFLVSFYNNEISEKSEIFDDQFSVERPDGSNFTLKIRSTKLEDSAMYFCANAPGQSPYEQYFGPGTRLTVT.

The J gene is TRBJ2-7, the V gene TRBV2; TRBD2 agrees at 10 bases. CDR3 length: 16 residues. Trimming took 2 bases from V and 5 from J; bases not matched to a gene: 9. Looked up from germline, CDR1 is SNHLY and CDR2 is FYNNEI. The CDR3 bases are TGTGCCAGCAGTGAATGGGCTAGCGGGAGAAACCACGAGCAGTACTTC. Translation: CASSEWASGRNHEQYF.